The T cell receptor beta chain described here comes from a study of cytomegalovirus exposure and HLA in healthy donors. CDR1 MNHNY and CDR2 SVGAGI come from the germline V gene (reference sequence). The CDR3 runs to 11 residues. Trimming removed 8 bases at V and 4 bases at J, with 8 bases between. 60 Vbeta and 13 Jbeta primers were used in PCR. Profiled with immunoSEQ multiplex PCR; TCRdb holds only in-frame clones, not every one. The data show 110,000 or so clones, with roughly four fifths seen just once and around 1.5% held by the top ten. The sequence came from a woman aged 18-35 years in good health and CMV-seronegative. The sequencing input was PBMCs. This rearrangement joins TRBV6-6 to TRBJ1-1; D not resolved. The CDR3 DNA is TGTGCCAGCTCTGCGGTCACTGAAGCTTTCTTT. Its protein product is CASSAVTEAFF.